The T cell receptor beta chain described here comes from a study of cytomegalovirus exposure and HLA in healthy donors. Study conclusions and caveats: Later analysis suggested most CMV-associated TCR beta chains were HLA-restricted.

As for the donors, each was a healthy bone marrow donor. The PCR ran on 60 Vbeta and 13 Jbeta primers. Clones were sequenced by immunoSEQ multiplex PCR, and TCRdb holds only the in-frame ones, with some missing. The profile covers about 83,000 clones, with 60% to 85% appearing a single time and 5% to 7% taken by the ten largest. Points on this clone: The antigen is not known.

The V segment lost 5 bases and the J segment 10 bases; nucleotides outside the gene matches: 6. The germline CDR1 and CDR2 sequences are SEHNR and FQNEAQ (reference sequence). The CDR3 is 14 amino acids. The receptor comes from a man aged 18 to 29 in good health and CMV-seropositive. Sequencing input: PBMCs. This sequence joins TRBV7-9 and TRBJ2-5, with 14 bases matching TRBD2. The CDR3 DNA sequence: TGTGCCAGCAGCAAGGGACTAGCGGGAGTACTCCAGTACTTC. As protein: CASSKGLAGVLQYF.